This TCR beta chain was documented in a study of blood T cells in healthy people across ages. For the second PCR, which ran for 7 to 11 cycles, a sample-barcoded 5' primer and a J-beta primer mix were used. TCRdb itself ran the 5' RACE reads through MiXCR, one entry per CDR3 protein. The table has more than 650,000 distinct CDR3 sequences, 53% seen once. The CDR3 loop spans 13 amino acids. Between the trimmed V and J ends, which lost 6 bases and 5 bases, there was a span of 11 bases. Germline lookup yields CDR1 SGHTA and CDR2 FQGNSA. The sample consisted of blood. The clonotype was recovered from a man aged 80 or over in good health. The rearrangement links TRBV7-2 to TRBJ1-5; no reliable D call. CDR3 in amino acids: CASRGNGDQPQHF. The CDR3, as DNA: TGTGCCAGCAGAGGTAATGGCGATCAGCCCCAGCATTTT. Full variable domain (outside the CDR3, taken from reference TRBV7-2 and TRBJ1-5): GAGVSQSPSNKVTEKGKDVELRCDPISGHTALYWYRQSLGQGLEFLIYFQGNSAPDKSGLPSDRFSAERTGGSVSTLTIQRTQQEDSAVYLCASRGNGDQPQHFGDGTRLSIL.